The sample holds many counts of the clone carrying this TCR beta chain. This record belongs to a study of blood T cells in healthy people across ages. Together with a sample-barcoded 5' primer, a J-beta primer mix was included in a second PCR lasting about 6 to 12 cycles. Each cDNA was tagged by a template-switch adaptor containing 12 random nucleotides. TCRdb re-called the 5' RACE reads with MiXCR, one entry per CDR3 protein. The table shows about 1.6 million distinct CDR3 sequences, with 34% occurring only once. The CDR3 has 12 amino acids. The V and J ends lost 3 bases and 7 bases, in that order; junction bases with no gene match: 3. Germline CDR1 is LGHDT and CDR2 is YNNKEL (reference sequence). Each of the donors had 9 to 10 milliliters of peripheral blood drawn into EDTA-treated Vacutainer tubes.

The TCR comes from a woman in her 30s in good health. V is TRBV3-1 and J is TRBJ2-7; 7 nucleotides agree with TRBD2. Sample: blood. DNA for the CDR3: TGTGCCAGCAGCCAGGGAGGGATTGAGCAGTACTTC. This gives the protein CASSQGGIEQYF.